This TCR beta chain was sequenced during a study of T cell repertoires in cytomegalovirus infection (dated by TCRdb to about 2019). Context from the whole study: Alongside well-studied HLA-B-restricted epitopes, the peptide stimulations were aimed at recently identified HLA-C-restricted CMV epitopes, whose presentation resists viral immunomodulation. Because public TCR beta signatures pointed to carriage of CMV infection together with the matching HLA type, the HLA type of each donor mattered for the analysis. Overall study results and their limits: In both this cohort and an independent roughly 350-donor cohort, the cumulative frequency of public TCR beta family members distinguished carriers of CMV infection plus the relevant HLA type. The ex vivo response was dominated by HLA-C-restricted CMV-specific TCR beta clonotypes, which also provided the single most frequent clonotype in two of eight donors.

What the treatment or condition label conveys for this sample: in vitro stimulation with specific CMV peptide epitopes to enrich CMV-specific T cells. Germline trimming amounts to 4 bases on V and 7 bases on J, with 9 as the count of junction bases outside the gene matches. The CDR3 measures 16 amino acids from cysteine to phenylalanine. The kept DNA is CDR3 alone, 48 bases in frame from the first base. According to the germline V gene (reference sequence), CDR1 reads SGHNT and CDR2 reads YYREEE. Comment on this clonotype: There is no known antigen for this receptor. No much larger clone is present one base from it, and per-base qualities are unavailable.

The listed sequencing device is Illumina HiSeq 1500. TCRdb passed the public sequencing reads through fastp at Q25 and MiXCR, retaining productive beta sequences. All rows with the same CDR3 protein become a single entry with the most common DNA and genes. The sample data list 300,000 to 400,000 distinct CDR3 sequences, and approximately 25% of these were observed just once. Less than 15% of the sample is in the top ten clones. The chain is assembled from TRBV5-4 and TRBJ2-2; TRBD1 agrees with 11 junctional bases. Sequences were derived from cultured PBMCs, sampled from culture after CMV antigen stimulation. This TCR was recovered from a human donor in good health (CMV status not recorded). Some clones in this sample may be carry-over from other donors' samples. The CDR3 corresponds to CASSEGDRGYGGELFF. Here is the DNA: TGTGCCAGCAGCGAGGGGGACAGGGGGTATGGCGGGGAGCTGTTTTTT.